One sample yielded the 29 T cell receptor beta chains listed below, sequenced in a study of radiation and T cells in renal cell carcinoma. Time point specified: blood 4 weeks post-SBRT, at nephrectomy. The treatment was: 15 Gy SBRT to primary tumor, nephrectomy 4 weeks later. Method: immunoSEQ multiplex PCR; TCRdb's copy keeps in-frame clones and lacks some. There are fewer than 80,000 clones in the sample; approximately 82% occur only once, and roughly 2.2% lies in the top ten. Sequencing used blood, obtained from a patient whose treatment included radiotherapy and nephrectomy. These receptors all stem from a woman aged 60-70 years with renal cell carcinoma.

This sequence joins TRBV6-5 and TRBJ1-3; no clear D gene. Germline assignment: CDR1 MNHEY and CDR2 SVGAGI. The CDR3 runs 13 residues. The V gene lost 6 bases and the J gene lost 3 bases, with 9 bases spanning the gap. The CDR3 coding sequence is TGTGCCAGCAGGAGAGGAGATGGAAACACCATATATTTT. As protein: CASRRGDGNTIYF.

This chain uses TRBV4-2 with TRBJ1-2; the D gene is possibly TRBD1 (6 bases). The CDR3 extends over 13 amino acids. V dropped 3 bases and J dropped 8 bases, with 13 bases sitting between them. Germline-derived CDR1 and CDR2 are LGHNA and YNFKEQ. The CDR3 coding sequence is TGTGCCAGCAGCCATACAACGACAGGCGGCTACACCTTC. Its protein is CASSHTTTGGYTF.

The V gene is TRBV11-2, the J gene TRBJ1-1; D may be TRBD1 (6 bases). The length of the CDR3 is 16 residues. CDR1 SGHAT and CDR2 FQNNGV come from the germline V gene. Trimming took 7 bases from V and 0 from J, leaving 18 bases between them. DNA of the CDR3: TGTGCCAGCAATCTCGACAGGACAGCGATGAACACTGAAGCTTTCTTT. Protein sequence: CASNLDRTAMNTEAFF.

Details on this clone: Other DNA sequences in this specimen translate into the identical CDR3. J is TRBJ1-1 and V is TRBV20-1, with D unresolved. This CDR3 has 11 residues. Germline CDR1 is DFQATT and CDR2 is SNEGSKA (reference sequence). V lost 3 bases, J lost 4 bases, and 6 bases lay in between. CDR3 region: CSARGSTEAFF. The CDR3 DNA sequence: TGCAGTGCTAGGGGGTCCACTGAAGCTTTCTTT.

The chain couples TRBV27 to TRBJ2-6, with D unresolved. The germline V and J ends were trimmed by 4 bases and 2 bases, with 12 bases remaining between them. CDR1 is MNHEY and CDR2 is SMNVEV in the germline V gene (reference sequence). There are 16 residues in the CDR3. Here the CDR3 reads CASSSRLGAGANVLTF. The DNA of the CDR3 is TGTGCCAGCAGTTCGCGATTAGGAGCTGGGGCCAACGTCCTGACTTTC.

This chain joins TRBV28 and TRBJ2-7; D remains ambiguous. The CDR3 covers 13 residues. Between the trimmed V and J ends, which lost 6 bases and 5 bases, there was a span of 14 bases. Germline V gene data show CDR1 as MDHEN and CDR2 as SYDVKM. Here the CDR3 DNA reads TGTGCCAGCAGCCCGATTAATAGCAACGAGCAGTACTTC. This codes for CASSPINSNEQYF.

The V gene is TRBV5-6, the J gene TRBJ2-7; 9 bases align to TRBD1. The length of the CDR3 is 19 residues. The V segment lost 1 base and the J segment 4 bases; nucleotides outside the gene matches: 18. CDR1 is SGHDT and CDR2 is YYEEEE in the germline V gene. The CDR3 region has the DNA TGTGCCAGCAGCTTGATAACCTACAGGGGGCCGCTAATCCGGTACGAGCAGTACTTC. It codes for CASSLITYRGPLIRYEQYF.

J is TRBJ2-1 and V is TRBV5-6, with TRBD2 identical over 7 bases. The ends lost 3 bases at V and 6 bases at J; junction bases unmatched: 12. Germline V gene sequence: CDR1 SGHDT, CDR2 YYEEEE. CDR3 size: 16 residues. CDR3 DNA: TGTGCCAGCAGCTCCAAGTGGCGGGGGATGGGCAATGAGCAGTTCTTC. It encodes CASSSKWRGMGNEQFF.

The chain is built from TRBV28 and TRBJ1-3; D possibly corresponds to TRBD1 (5 bases). Between the trimmed V and J ends, which lost 6 bases and 10 bases, there was a span of 16 bases. CDR3 length: 13 residues. The germline CDR1 and CDR2 sequences are MDHEN and SYDVKM. The CDR3 spells CASRLGGAGTIYF. CDR3 sequence (DNA): TGTGCCAGCAGACTCGGGGGAGCAGGGACCATATATTTT.

This chain connects TRBV5-1 to TRBJ1-6; D not certain. This CDR3 spans 14 amino acids. Germline values: CDR1 SGHRS, CDR2 YFSETQ. V lost 3 bases and J 4 bases, leaving 8 bases between the germline ends. The CDR3 loop reads CASSSGLYNSPLHF. For the CDR3, the DNA is TGCGCCAGCAGCTCCGGACTTTATAATTCACCCCTCCACTTT.

The V call is TRBV6-1, the J call TRBJ2-1, with 11 bases aligning to TRBD2. Trimming at V came to 3 bases and at J to 3 bases, leaving 13 bases not matched to a gene. There are 19 residues in the CDR3. The germline CDR1 and CDR2 sequences are MNHNS and SASEGT. The CDR3 loop is CASSELSITSGGFYNEQFF. CDR3 nucleotides: TGTGCCAGCAGTGAGCTCTCCATAACTAGCGGGGGCTTCTACAATGAGCAGTTCTTC.

This clone was detected once. The chain recombines TRBV11-2 with TRBJ1-2; D not resolved. The CDR3 sequence is 14 residues long. V was trimmed by 4 bases and J by 3 bases, leaving 12 bases between them. CDR1 is SGHAT and CDR2 is FQNNGV in the germline V gene. The CDR3 region has the DNA TGTGCCAGCAGCTCCGGCGGGCTTCACTATGGCTACACCTTC. Translation: CASSSGGLHYGYTF.

The genes are TRBV30 and TRBJ1-2, with TRBD1 identical over 10 bases. Germline V gene lookup returns CDR1 GTSNPN and CDR2 SVGIG (reference sequence). With 1 base clipped from V and 0 bases from J, the junction kept 8 bases outside the gene matches. The CDR3 covers 17 residues. This chain's CDR3 is CAWSAGTGVFTNYGYTF. Written as DNA, the CDR3 is TGTGCCTGGAGTGCGGGGACAGGGGTCTTCACTAACTATGGCTACACCTTC.

The V and J genes are TRBV18 and TRBJ1-1; the match to TRBD1 covers 7 bases. The ends lost 3 bases at V and 0 bases at J; junction bases unmatched: 7. The CDR3 has 16 amino acids. Germline values: CDR1 KGHSH, CDR2 LQKENI. CDR3 sequence: CASSPRDSLMNTEAFF. The CDR3 region has the DNA TGTGCCAGCTCACCGAGGGACAGTCTTATGAACACTGAAGCTTTCTTT.

This clone was detected only a few times. The rearrangement uses TRBV6-5 and TRBJ2-1; maybe TRBD1 (5 bases). Germline V gives CDR1 MNHEY, CDR2 SVGAGI. This CDR3 has 12 amino acids. The V end was cut by 6 bases, the J end by 9 bases, with 12 bases between. Here the CDR3 DNA reads TGTGCCAGCAGCCCAGGGTTTGGTGAGCAGTTCTTC. This codes for CASSPGFGEQFF.

The chain combines TRBV7-6 with TRBJ2-7, with a tentative D call TRBD2 (6 bases). Germline CDR1 and CDR2: SGHVS and FNYEAQ. Trimming pared 5 bases from V and 4 bases from J, leaving 18 bases between. CDR3 length: 15 amino acids. The CDR3 DNA is TGTGCCAGCAGCACCGGGGACTCTCTACCGTACGAGCAGTACTTC. It codes for CASSTGDSLPYEQYF.

By share, this clone ranks as medium-sized. The chain carries TRBV7-9 and TRBJ1-1, with D uncertain. The length of the CDR3 is 12 residues. V shed 5 bases and J shed 7 bases, with 11 bases lying between them. Per germline, CDR1 SEHNR and CDR2 FQNEAQ (reference sequence). CDR3: CASSPDLLEAFF. CDR3 in DNA: TGTGCCAGCAGCCCCGACCTCCTTGAAGCTTTCTTT.

The chain employs TRBV15 and TRBJ2-7; 7 bases are shared with TRBD1. Trimming removed 1 base from V and 2 bases from J; junction bases left unmatched: 2. In germline, CDR1 is LNHNV, CDR2 YYDKDF (reference sequence). The CDR3 sequence is 14 residues long. The CDR3 DNA reads TGTGCCACCAGCAGAGGACAGGGAACCTACGAGCAGTACTTC. Amino acids: CATSRGQGTYEQYF.

This clone has a single count. The rearrangement links TRBV5-1 to TRBJ2-6; D ambiguous. Trimming removed 1 base from V and 2 bases from J, with 4 bases in between. The CDR3 is 14 residues long. The germline CDR1 and CDR2 sequences are SGHRS and YFSETQ. CDR3 DNA: TGCGCCAGCAGCTTGACCCCTGGGGCCAACGTCCTGACTTTC. Translation gives CASSLTPGANVLTF. Full variable domain (remainder filled in from reference TRBV5-1 and TRBJ2-6): KAGVTQTPRYLIKTRGQQVTLSCSPISGHRSVSWYQQTPGQGLQFLFEYFSETQRNKGNFPGRFSGRQFSNSRSEMNVSTLELGDSALYLCASSLTPGANVLTFGAGSRLTVL.

The chain employs TRBV19 and TRBJ1-2, with a tentative D call TRBD1 (5 bases). CDR3 length: 13 amino acids. V gave up 5 bases and J gave up 4 bases, with 11 bases separating them. Germline assignment: CDR1 LNHDA and CDR2 SQIVND (reference sequence). The CDR3 here is CASSPSGVYGYTF. The CDR3 DNA is TGTGCCAGTAGTCCCTCGGGGGTCTATGGCTACACCTTC.

The chain joins TRBV30 to TRBJ2-7; D may be TRBD2 (7 bases). V was pared by 0 bases and J by 2 bases, with 11 bases between. Germline values: CDR1 GTSNPN, CDR2 SVGIG (reference sequence). The CDR3 consists of 14 residues. The DNA of the CDR3 is TGTGCCTGGAGTGTAGGGGGGGCCCCCTACGAGCAGTACTTC. Amino acid sequence: CAWSVGGAPYEQYF.

The gene calls are TRBV27 and TRBJ1-2, with 10 bases that match TRBD1. CDR3 length equals 14 residues. The germline V gene encodes CDR1 MNHEY and CDR2 SMNVEV (reference sequence). The V and J ends lost 0 bases and 5 bases, in that order; junction bases with no gene match: 0. CDR3 sequence: CASSLSGQGYGYTF. CDR3 nucleotides: TGTGCCAGCAGTTTATCGGGACAGGGGTATGGCTACACCTTC.

This clone appeared a few times. In nucleotides, the CDR3 is TGTGCCAGCAGTTTGTGGGACTATGGCTACACCTTC. Protein product: CASSLWDYGYTF. This chain joins TRBV28 and TRBJ1-2, with D unresolved. With 3 bases removed from V and 3 bases from J, the gap between germline ends came to 5 bases. Germline V gives CDR1 MDHEN, CDR2 SYDVKM. CDR3 length: 12 residues.

The V and J genes are TRBV7-9 and TRBJ2-3; either TRBD1 or TRBD2 may supply D (6 bases each). In germline, CDR1 is SEHNR, CDR2 FQNEAQ (reference sequence). V dropped 6 bases and J dropped 1 base, with 20 bases sitting between them. The CDR3 loop spans 17 amino acids. DNA for the CDR3: TGTGCCAGCAGGGGTTCTCGGGGGCGCTGGGGCACAGATACGCAGTATTTT. Its protein product is CASRGSRGRWGTDTQYF.

For this clone: The junction shows a germline mismatch at one end, possibly a read error. The chain employs TRBV7-9 and TRBJ1-1, with D maybe TRBD1 (6 bases). CDR1 and CDR2 (germline): SEHNR, FQNEAQ (reference sequence). This CDR3 is built from 15 residues. Here the CDR3 reads CASSSSQGVKTEAFF. CDR3 in DNA: TGTGCCAGCAGCTCCTCACAGGGAGTGAAAACTGAAGCTTTCTTT.

The chain couples TRBV28 to TRBJ2-7; TRBD2 agrees at 10 bases. The CDR3 extends over 18 amino acids. The germline CDR1 and CDR2 sequences are MDHEN and SYDVKM. Trimming cost V 3 bases and J 1 base; bases outside gene matches: 12. CDR3 sequence reads: CASSLVRGAGGPSYEQYF. The CDR3 DNA is TGTGCCAGCAGTTTGGTGCGGGGAGCGGGAGGGCCTTCCTACGAGCAGTACTTC.

The chain carries TRBV5-6 and TRBJ2-7; D perhaps matches TRBD1 (5 bases). Trimming shortened V by 7 bases and J by 5 bases, and 16 bases separated the two germline ends. Germline V gene sequence: CDR1 SGHDT, CDR2 YYEEEE. This CDR3 contains 13 residues. CDR3 in DNA: TGTGCCAGCTCCTACCTGGACAACGACGAGCAGTACTTC. The encoded protein is CASSYLDNDEQYF.

The chain is built from TRBV12-2 and TRBJ2-7; the listed D gene, TRBD2, was not tested against the DNA. TRBV12-2 is recorded as a pseudogene. The CDR3 has 16 amino acids. CDR3 DNA sequence: TGTGCAAGTCGCCCCAAGGGGGGGACTAGAACGTATGAGCAGTACTTC. Translating it yields CASRPKGGTRTYEQYF.

Regarding this clone: The same CDR3 can be traced to other DNA sequences in this sample. The chain combines TRBV25-1 with TRBJ1-2, with a possible D match to TRBD1 (6 bases). The CDR3 consists of 14 residues. The germline gives CDR1 MGHDK, CDR2 SYGVNS. The ends were cut back, 3 bases at V and 5 bases at J, with 13 bases in the middle. The CDR3 here is CASSDLTGEYGYTF. The CDR3 nucleotides are TGTGCCAGCAGTGACCTGACAGGAGAATATGGCTACACCTTC.